The following is a T cell receptor (beta chain) sequence with its context. Its antigen is as yet unknown. The CDR3 regions of TCR beta were amplified from RNA transcripts. First-round RT-PCR with HTBI primers amplified the TCR CDR3 region. Via MiXCR, TCRdb re-called the multiplex PCR reads, giving one row per CDR3 protein. This sample yields around 690,000 distinct CDR3 sequences, of which around 21% are seen a single time; 34% belongs to the top ten. The V segment lost 1 base and the J segment 6 bases; nucleotides outside the gene matches: 5. CDR1 and CDR2 from the germline V gene are SGHAT and FQNNGV. This CDR3 is built from 15 residues. This entry is derived from a study of T cells in Graves' hyperthyroidism and ophthalmopathy. Whole-study results and caveats: Median prediction lead before ophthalmopathy onset was 6.5 to 7 months with the model.

This chain links TRBV11-2 with TRBJ2-1; 8 bases are shared with TRBD2. The clonotype was recovered from a young man with Graves' ophthalmopathy. The sequenced material came from blood. The CDR3 bases are TGTGCCAGCAGCTTAGCCGACCGGGGGGGCAATGAGCAGTTCTTC. This gives the protein CASSLADRGGNEQFF.